The sample holds a few counts of the clone carrying this T cell receptor beta chain. Its antigen is unidentified. The data derive from a study of metastatic and nonmetastatic thyroid tumors. Looking at the study overall: For malignant and benign thyroid patients, tumor or nodule tissue and blood were the sources whose repertoires were compared.

TCRdb reanalyzed the PCR reads with MiXCR. Among 15,000 to 20,000 clones listed, around a third were seen once. General study findings and limits: The study reportedly found significantly higher TCR beta diversity in malignant thyroid tumors than benign nodules, in blood and tumor.

All patients were untreated before thyroid surgery. CDR1 is DFQATT, CDR2 SNEGSKA, per germline (reference sequence). The CDR3 has 16 amino acids. J was trimmed by 2 bases and V by 7 bases; bases with no gene match: 13. This sequence was found in a female donor with papillary thyroid cancer or a benign thyroid nodule (not recorded which). Some clones in this sample may be carry-over from other donors' samples. The chain uses TRBV20-1 and TRBJ2-7; 11 bases align to TRBD2. Sequences were obtained from adjacent normal tissue. CDR3 residues: CSVTETGLAETYEQYF. DNA for the CDR3: TGCAGTGTTACGGAAACGGGACTAGCGGAAACCTACGAGCAGTACTTC.